This record looks at one TCR beta chain sequence and its context. Its antigen is still unknown. No clone much larger than this one lies a single base away; base qualities are absent. The data stem from a study of T cell responses to AZD1222 COVID-19 vaccine (dated by TCRdb to the early 2020s). About the full investigation: AZD1222 recipients given second doses at about 4 weeks or at about 12 weeks were pooled, since spike-specific TCR depth and breadth were not found to differ between the two schedules. Trial participants were enrolled into age subgroups of 18-55, 56-69 and 70-plus years, which contained around 140, 26 and 57 TCR-sequenced participants, respectively. TCR sequencing covered some 250 trial participants: 207 given two doses of AZD1222 and around 25 given two doses of MenACWY control vaccine. What the work shows at the level of the full study, not this receptor alone: Because no samples from the day 14 peak response were available, repertoires could be characterized only after the peak T cell response. Most participants were white British and females outnumbered males, and the authors suggested that clonal diversity may have been underestimated. Vaccine-associated CD4 TCRs spanned the whole spike protein, with dominant responses in regions 160-218 and 743-854. The 56-69-year group was small, and its depth increase did not reach significance, likely because of low power. Conclusions about previously exposed vaccinees are limited because only six or seven AZD1222 recipients were SARS-CoV-2 seropositive at baseline. Reportedly, almost half of the unique spike-specific TCRs recognized epitopes lying outside the regions that are mutated in the B.1.351 and B.1.1.7 variants. After two AZD1222 doses, spike-specific TCR breadth and depth were significantly higher than at day 0 and than in MenACWY recipients.

This specimen's time point label, interpreted: baseline before first vaccination. Vaccinee samples were obtained from the UK trials COV001 and COV002, which included a single-blind randomized controlled phase 2/3 trial of AZD1222 (ChAdOx1 nCoV-19) in healthy adults. For TCRbeta chain sequencing, PBMC samples from trial participants were taken at day 0 and at day 28 after the second dose. The CDR3 regions of human TCRbeta chains were analyzed by immunosequencing. Processing in the source paper ran as follows. TCRs in the repertoires were compared against a reference library of SARS-CoV-2-specific TCRs that had been generated with the MIRA antigen-specificity platform. Breadth was defined as the fraction of unique TCRs that were SARS-CoV-2-associated. Depth was defined as the fraction of total T cells that were SARS-CoV-2-associated. Using the MIRA data, each spike-specific TCR was assigned both to the spike region to which the TCR was reactive and to a CD4 or CD8 class. Log10-transformed breadth and depth values were compared by one-way ANOVA with Sidak's multiple comparisons tests. As stored in TCRdb, this immuneACCESS dataset retains in-frame rearrangements with V and J assigned. A fraction of the clones does not appear; measured against another copy, unresolved V genes explain less than half of the discrepancy, and the remainder lacks a known reason. V, J and clone size reflect that table, while D and trimming were determined from the DNA. Counted in this sample were over 150,000 clones; roughly 92% of them appeared once. The ten largest clones capture roughly 1.6% of the sample.

This receptor was obtained from an adult in good health. The source material was peripheral blood, sampled on day 0 of AZD1222 vaccination.

The bases are TGTGCCAGTAGTCGGTCTAGCGGGGTGAACACCGGGGAGCTGTTTTTT. Its product reads: CASSRSSGVNTGELFF. The rearranged chain carries TRBV19 and TRBJ2-2; TRBD2 lines up with 9 middle nucleotides. As encoded in the germline V gene (reference sequence), CDR1 is LNHDA while CDR2 is SQIVND. The CDR3 measures 16 amino acids from cysteine to phenylalanine. The kept DNA is CDR3 alone, 48 bases in frame from the first base. At the junction V is shortened by 5 bases and J by 1 base; bases outside the gene matches: 5.